The subject of this entry is one T cell receptor (beta chain). Other nucleotide sequences in the sample specify the same CDR3. The data stem from a study of cytomegalovirus exposure and HLA in healthy donors. V gave up 4 bases and J gave up 4 bases; unmatched junction bases: 4. Germline values: CDR1 LGHNA, CDR2 YSLEER. CDR3 length: 14 residues. Using immunoSEQ multiplex PCR, the repertoire was profiled, and TCRdb retains in-frame clones only, with some absent. The data contain about 170,000 clones, 86% of them singletons. What was sequenced was PBMCs. The receptor was derived from a woman in her 30s in good health and CMV-seronegative. The genes are TRBV4-3 and TRBJ2-7; TRBD1 matches at 10 bases. CDR3 DNA sequence: TGCGCCAGCAGCCCCGGGACAGGGGTTTACGAGCAGTACTTC. It encodes CASSPGTGVYEQYF.